What follows describes a single TCR beta chain. What it binds is unknown. This table comes from immunoSEQ multiplex PCR, and its TCRdb copy is limited to in-frame clones, with some not included. The sample lists around 120,000 clones, roughly 90% occurring once. The sample is drawn from a study of cytomegalovirus exposure and HLA in healthy donors. Deletions cut 3 bases from V and 14 bases from J, with 16 bases between. The CDR3 has 12 residues. Germline V lookup: CDR1 ENHRY, CDR2 SYGVKD. Study outcomes and limitations: In the 95 to 150 validation repertoires, about 94% of cluster scores exceeded 0, per a later analysis. Across donors, most TCRs were seen rarely, yet some public ones were widespread.

The clonotype comes from a woman aged 18 to 35 in good health and CMV-seropositive. Sequenced: PBMCs. The V and J genes are TRBV10-3 and TRBJ1-2; D possibly corresponds to TRBD1 (5 bases). This chain's CDR3 is CAISDSSLGGTF. The CDR3 coding sequence is TGTGCCATCAGTGATTCAAGTCTGGGGGGGACCTTC.